This TCR beta chain was obtained from a study of blood T cell repertoires in COVID-19. As originally analysed: Reference gene primer amplification in the assay estimated nucleated cell counts. TCRdb's copy holds only in-frame clones and misses some; the assay was immunoSEQ multiplex PCR. V and J calls and clone size are given by that table; D and trimming were obtained from the DNA. This table holds about 210,000 clones, 80% to 90% found once. The CDR3 has 17 residues. Looked up from germline, CDR1 is MDHEN and CDR2 is SYDVKM. After removal of 6 bases from V and 10 bases from J, the junction contained 19 bases not matched to a gene. Participants were placed into cohorts based on the clinical history they reported.

The receptor comes from a woman aged 35 to 49 with acute COVID-19. The material sequenced was PBMCs or T cells enriched from blood (not recorded which). This chain connects TRBV28 to TRBJ2-7; TRBD1 matches at 12 bases. In DNA, the CDR3 is TGTGCCAGCAGAGGGGTTGCCTTTGGGACAGGGGGCTTTAGCCAGTACTTC. This sequence encodes CASRGVAFGTGGFSQYF.